The rows below give T cell receptor beta chains drawn from one sample of a study of graft-versus-host responses after intestinal transplantation. This table comes from immunoSEQ multiplex PCR, and its TCRdb copy is limited to in-frame clones, with some not included. The sample comprises roughly 93,000 clones, 85% to 95% of which are singletons, and 0.45% to 0.6% rests with the top ten. No antigen has been assigned to these receptors. Here the sequenced sample was unstimulated CD8+ T cells sorted from spleen or lymph node cells, taken before intestinal transplant. The receptors were sampled from a human donor who received an intestinal transplant. The CDR3 runs from the conserved cysteine through the conserved F or W. Fields, in order: D gene, clone size, J gene, V gene, CDR3 protein, CDR3 DNA. A D gene is named only where the DNA matches it firmly. Expanded clones are given a class, and other clones once, few, many or no size at all.

D gene: TRBD2
clone size: NA
J gene: TRBJ2-7
V gene: TRBV2
CDR3 protein: CASSGGLAGVSSYEQYF
CDR3 DNA: TGTGCCAGCAGCGGGGGACTAGCTGGGGTTAGCTCCTACGAGCAGTACTTC

D gene: TRBD1
clone size: NA
J gene: TRBJ1-1
V gene: TRBV9
CDR3 protein: CASSVYRGPNTEAFF
CDR3 DNA: TGTGCCAGCAGCGTTTACAGGGGCCCGAACACTGAAGCTTTCTTT

D gene: NA
clone size: NA
J gene: TRBJ1-2
V gene: TRBV14
CDR3 protein: CASSYGQINYGYTF
CDR3 DNA: TGTGCCAGCAGCTATGGACAGATTAACTATGGCTACACCTTC

D gene: TRBD2
clone size: NA
J gene: TRBJ2-1
V gene: TRBV27
CDR3 protein: CASSPLAGAVEQFF
CDR3 DNA: TGTGCCAGCAGTCCTTTAGCGGGAGCGGTTGAGCAGTTCTTC

D gene: TRBD1
clone size: NA
J gene: TRBJ1-4
V gene: TRBV7-9
CDR3 protein: CASSLEGQGTATNEKLFF
CDR3 DNA: TGTGCCAGCAGCTTAGAGGGACAGGGGACGGCAACTAATGAAAAACTGTTTTTT

D gene: NA
clone size: few
J gene: TRBJ2-1
V gene: TRBV12-5
CDR3 protein: CASGTEQGYEQFF
CDR3 DNA: TGTGCTAGTGGTACAGAACAGGGCTATGAGCAGTTCTTC

D gene: NA
clone size: NA
J gene: TRBJ1-5
V gene: TRBV27
CDR3 protein: CASSFSPSGDQPQHF
CDR3 DNA: TGTGCCAGCAGTTTCTCCCCCTCAGGGGATCAGCCCCAGCATTTT

D gene: NA
clone size: NA
J gene: TRBJ2-3
V gene: TRBV6-5
CDR3 protein: CASSYSTDSSTDTQYF
CDR3 DNA: TGTGCCAGCAGTTACTCAACTGATTCTAGCACAGATACGCAGTATTTT

D gene: NA
clone size: NA
J gene: TRBJ2-2
V gene: TRBV28
CDR3 protein: CASSLSAEAGELFF
CDR3 DNA: TGTGCCAGCAGTTTATCCGCGGAGGCCGGGGAGCTGTTTTTT

D gene: NA
clone size: NA
J gene: TRBJ2-1
V gene: TRBV5-1
CDR3 protein: CASSLAGNEQFF
CDR3 DNA: TGCGCCAGCAGCTTAGCGGGCAATGAGCAGTTCTTC

D gene: TRBD1
clone size: NA
J gene: TRBJ1-2
V gene: TRBV6-1
CDR3 protein: CASSRTGDYGYTF
CDR3 DNA: TGTGCCAGCAGTCGGACAGGGGACTATGGCTACACCTTC

D gene: NA
clone size: once
J gene: TRBJ2-2
V gene: TRBV4-1
CDR3 protein: CASSQGDPAGFFPGELFF
CDR3 DNA: TGCGCCAGCAGCCAAGGCGATCCGGCAGGGTTTTTTCCCGGGGAGCTGTTTTTT

D gene: TRBD2
clone size: once
J gene: TRBJ2-1
V gene: TRBV18
CDR3 protein: CASSLGLAGFNEQFF
CDR3 DNA: TGTGCCAGCTCGCTTGGACTAGCGGGTTTCAATGAGCAGTTCTTC

D gene: NA
clone size: NA
J gene: TRBJ2-7
V gene: TRBV7-8
CDR3 protein: CAGSPERGVIHEQYF
CDR3 DNA: TGTGCCGGCAGCCCAGAAAGGGGCGTCATCCACGAGCAGTACTTC

D gene: TRBD1
clone size: once
J gene: TRBJ2-1
V gene: TRBV10-3
CDR3 protein: CAISAGQGDYNEQFF
CDR3 DNA: TGTGCCATCAGCGCGGGACAGGGCGACTACAATGAGCAGTTCTTC

D gene: NA
clone size: NA
J gene: TRBJ1-2
V gene: TRBV27
CDR3 protein: CASSLSGLNYGYTF
CDR3 DNA: TGTGCCAGCAGTTTATCTGGGCTTAACTATGGCTACACCTTC

D gene: NA
clone size: NA
J gene: TRBJ1-1
V gene: TRBV4-1
CDR3 protein: CASSQGQGLNTEAFF
CDR3 DNA: TGCGCCAGCAGCCAAGGGCAGGGGCTGAACACTGAAGCTTTCTTT